Below are 26 T cell receptor beta chains sequenced from a single sample in a study of PD-1 blockade in mismatch repair-deficient tumors. Clones were sequenced by immunoSEQ multiplex PCR, and TCRdb holds only the in-frame ones, with some missing. The data contain roughly 130,000 clones, 85% to 90% of them singletons. Source: peripheral blood, taken roughly 67 weeks after starting pembrolizumab. All receptors derive from an adult with mismatch repair-deficient cancer.

The gene calls are TRBV19 and TRBJ2-2; 8 bases agree with TRBD1. The V gene end was trimmed by 4 bases and the J gene end by 1 base; junction bases not matched to a gene: 5. The CDR3 totals 16 residues. The V gene's germline CDR1 is LNHDA and CDR2 SQIVND (reference sequence). CDR3 DNA sequence: TGTGCCAGTAGTACGGGACAGGCGATGAACACCGGGGAGCTGTTTTTT. Amino acid sequence: CASSTGQAMNTGELFF.

For the CDR3, the DNA is TGTGCCAGCAGTTCCCCTGTTGGCGGGATCTTAGGCTACGAGCAGTACTTC. Encoded protein: CASSSPVGGILGYEQYF. The chain uses TRBV28 and TRBJ2-7, with D perhaps TRBD2 (6 bases). Germline V CDR1 and CDR2: MDHEN, SYDVKM. The CDR3 sequence is 17 residues long. V dropped 4 bases and J dropped 3 bases, with 22 bases sitting between them.

This chain links TRBV14 with TRBJ2-7, with D hard to call. The CDR3 is 13 amino acids. V was clipped by 4 bases and J by 2 bases, with 9 bases between them. Germline V gene data show CDR1 as SGHDN and CDR2 as FVKESK. CDR3 nucleotides: TGTGCCAGCAGCCCCGGGCCCGCCTACGAGCAGTACTTC. Encoded protein: CASSPGPAYEQYF.

This chain joins TRBV21-1 and TRBJ2-4. TRBV21-1 is recorded as a pseudogene. This CDR3 contains 12 residues. For the CDR3, the DNA is TGTGCCAGCAGGCCGGGGCCGAACATTCAGTACTTC. Residues: CASRPGPNIQYF.

The chain recombines TRBV25-1 with TRBJ2-1; D is unresolved. This CDR3 spans 11 amino acids. The V and J ends lost 10 bases and 3 bases respectively, with 7 bases between them. Germline-derived CDR1 and CDR2 are MGHDK and SYGVNS. In DNA form, the CDR3 reads TGTGCCACTACAGACTACAATGAGCAGTTCTTC. Translating gives CATTDYNEQFF.

This clone was counted once. The gene calls are TRBV5-1 and TRBJ2-7; 8 bases are shared with TRBD1. Trimming removed 0 bases from V and 2 bases from J; junction bases left unmatched: 4. The CDR3 is 15 residues long. Germline CDR1 is SGHRS and CDR2 is YFSETQ. The CDR3 DNA follows: TGCGCCAGCAGCTTGGATCAGGGGGCCCCCTACGAGCAGTACTTC. Translating gives CASSLDQGAPYEQYF.

CDR3 DNA: TGTGCCAGCAGCATCGGACCTACCGGGACCTACGAGCAGTACTTC. Its translation is CASSIGPTGTYEQYF. This chain links TRBV11-2 with TRBJ2-7; D is possibly TRBD2 (5 bases). This CDR3 comprises 15 residues. Germline V gives CDR1 SGHAT, CDR2 FQNNGV. The V gene lost 5 bases and the J gene lost 2 bases, with 16 bases spanning the gap.

This clone was observed once. The same CDR3 also results from other DNA sequences found in this sample. The rearrangement uses TRBV6-5 and TRBJ1-5, with D hard to call. The germline V gene has CDR1 MNHEY and CDR2 SVGAGI. This CDR3 has 14 residues. V lost 0 bases and J 1 base, leaving 4 bases between the germline ends. CDR3 sequence: CASSYSGSNQPQHF. In nucleotides, the CDR3 is TGTGCCAGCAGTTACTCGGGAAGCAATCAGCCCCAGCATTTT.

This clone has just a few counts. CDR3 sequence reads: CASSDSGSVETQYF. In DNA, the CDR3 is TGCGCCAGCAGCGATAGCGGGAGTGTGGAGACCCAGTACTTC. The chain is built from TRBV5-1 and TRBJ2-5; TRBD2 matches 9 bases. This CDR3 spans 14 amino acids. J was trimmed by 5 bases and V by 4 bases; bases with no gene match: 6. Germline V gives CDR1 SGHRS, CDR2 YFSETQ.

The rearrangement joins TRBV7-3 to TRBJ2-1; the D gene is possibly TRBD1 (6 bases). Germline V lookup: CDR1 SGHTA, CDR2 FQGTGA. V lost 5 bases and J 0 bases, leaving 11 bases between the germline ends. CDR3 size: 15 residues. CDR3 region: CASSRDRRSYNEQFF. The CDR3 coding sequence is TGTGCCAGCAGCCGAGACAGGCGCTCCTACAATGAGCAGTTCTTC.

This chain connects TRBV11-2 to TRBJ2-1; unclear D gene. This CDR3 region has 15 residues. With 1 base removed from V and 8 bases from J, the gap between germline ends came to 15 bases. CDR1 is SGHAT and CDR2 is FQNNGV in the germline V gene. The CDR3 protein is CASSLVLLPDHEQFF. The CDR3 bases are TGTGCCAGCAGCTTAGTGTTACTACCCGATCATGAGCAGTTCTTC.

This sequence joins TRBV7-8 and TRBJ1-4, with 7 bases aligning to TRBD1. This CDR3 contains 16 residues. Germline V gene lookup returns CDR1 SGHVS and CDR2 FQNEAQ. J gave up 0 bases and V 5 bases, and 6 bases lay outside the gene matches. The CDR3: CASSRHDRATNEKLFF. DNA of the CDR3: TGTGCCAGCAGCCGCCACGACAGGGCAACTAATGAAAAACTGTTTTTT.

The chain uses TRBV6-5 and TRBJ2-7; 8 nucleotides align to TRBD1. Germline assignment: CDR1 MNHEY and CDR2 SVGAGI. This CDR3 is built from 13 residues. V was clipped by 10 bases and J by 3 bases; unmatched bases: 8. For the CDR3, the DNA is TGTGCCACTGGGGACACAGGGGGCTACGAGCAGTACTTC. Protein: CATGDTGGYEQYF.

V gene TRBV6-5 combines with J gene TRBJ2-2; 10 bases map to TRBD1. Germline V gene sequence: CDR1 MNHEY, CDR2 SVGAGI. This CDR3 is 16 amino acids long. J lost 5 bases, V lost 4 bases, and 7 bases had no gene match. The CDR3 spells CASSFYRTGGTGELFF. CDR3 bases: TGTGCCAGCAGTTTCTATCGGACAGGGGGGACCGGGGAGCTGTTTTTT.

The chain carries TRBV13 and TRBJ1-2; no reliable D call. Germline CDR1 is PRHDT and CDR2 is FYEKMQ (reference sequence). Between the trimmed V and J ends, which lost 3 bases and 6 bases, there was a span of 11 bases. This CDR3 spans 13 amino acids. CDR3 in DNA: TGTGCCAGCAGCTTCGGGCAGTCCGATGGCTACACCTTC. It is translated as CASSFGQSDGYTF.

The genes are TRBV11-3 and TRBJ2-1; 8 nucleotides agree with TRBD2. Germline trimming cut 5 bases from V and 5 bases from J; bases unmatched to any gene: 5. The length of the CDR3 is 14 residues. In germline, CDR1 is SGHNT, CDR2 YENEEA. CDR3 protein: CASSPTSGHNEQFF. The CDR3, as DNA: TGTGCCAGCAGCCCTACTAGCGGCCACAATGAGCAGTTCTTC.

This sequence joins TRBV28 and TRBJ2-7, with 10 positions matching TRBD1. Germline V gene lookup returns CDR1 MDHEN and CDR2 SYDVKM. The CDR3 is made up of 16 amino acids. V lost 2 bases to trimming and J lost 2 bases; unmatched junction nucleotides: 6. CDR3 nucleotides: TGTGCCAGCAGTTTAAGGTCAGGGACAGGGGCCTACGAGCAGTACTTC. This gives the protein CASSLRSGTGAYEQYF.

The chain combines TRBV28 with TRBJ2-4; no reliable D call. Per the germline V gene, CDR1 is MDHEN and CDR2 is SYDVKM. This CDR3 has 14 residues. Trimming removed 3 bases at V and 0 bases at J, with 6 bases between. The CDR3 bases are TGTGCCAGCAGTTTGACACAAGCCAAAAACATTCAGTACTTC. This translates into CASSLTQAKNIQYF.

This chain joins TRBV5-1 and TRBJ2-3, with TRBD2 matching over 10 bases. The length of the CDR3 is 15 residues. Germline V gives CDR1 SGHRS, CDR2 YFSETQ. J lost 4 bases, V lost 1 base, and 3 bases had no gene match. The CDR3 loop is CASSLSSGRPDTQYF. The CDR3 DNA is TGCGCCAGCAGCTTGTCTAGCGGGAGACCAGATACGCAGTATTTT.

The chain recombines TRBV28 with TRBJ2-7; perhaps TRBD2 as D (7 bases). The ends were cut back, 3 bases at V and 4 bases at J, with 19 bases in the middle. Per germline, CDR1 MDHEN and CDR2 SYDVKM. CDR3 length equals 16 residues. The CDR3 DNA sequence: TGTGCCAGCAGTTTCTCCGCTGCGGCGGGGGCTTACGAGCAGTACTTC. Translating gives CASSFSAAAGAYEQYF. Complete variable domain (other parts from reference TRBV28 and TRBJ2-7): DVKVTQSSRYLVKRTGEKVFLECVQDMDHENMFWYRQDPGLGLRLIYFSYDVKMKEKGDIPEGYSVSREKKERFSLILESASTNQTSMYLCASSFSAAAGAYEQYFGPGTRLTVT.

The chain carries TRBV19 and TRBJ2-1, with 8 bases fitting TRBD2. Trimming cost V 3 bases and J 2 bases; bases outside gene matches: 0. The germline CDR1 and CDR2 sequences are LNHDA and SQIVND (reference sequence). CDR3 size: 14 residues. For the CDR3, the DNA is TGTGCCAGTAGTATTAGCGGGACCTACAATGAGCAGTTCTTC. Encoded protein: CASSISGTYNEQFF.

This chain uses TRBV7-3 with TRBJ2-7; 9 bases match TRBD1. After removal of 1 base from V and 6 bases from J, the junction contained 1 base not matched to a gene. Germline values: CDR1 SGHTA, CDR2 FQGTGA. The CDR3 sequence is 13 residues long. The CDR3 sequence: CASSLNRGREQYF. CDR3 nucleotides: TGTGCCAGCAGCTTAAACAGGGGGCGCGAGCAGTACTTC.

This clone was seen a few times. This chain uses TRBV7-2 with TRBJ2-1; 8 bases match TRBD2. V lost 7 bases and J lost 3; bases outside the gene matches: 5. The V gene's germline CDR1 is SGHTA and CDR2 FQGNSA. The CDR3 has 14 amino acids. The CDR3 bases are TGTGCCAGCACCCAGCGGGAGATCTACAATGAGCAGTTCTTC. The encoded protein is CASTQREIYNEQFF.

The chain combines TRBV30 with TRBJ1-5, with no clear D. The V gene's germline CDR1 is GTSNPN and CDR2 SVGIG (reference sequence). This CDR3 has 13 amino acids. V lost 1 base and J lost 1, with 5 bases in between. CDR3 in amino acids: CAWSEGSNQPQHF. The CDR3 DNA sequence: TGTGCCTGGAGTGAGGGAAGCAATCAGCCCCAGCATTTT.

A few counts support this clone. The chain carries TRBV10-1 and TRBJ1-3, with no clear D. This CDR3 has 17 residues. V shed 2 bases and J shed 0 bases, with 14 bases lying between them. From germline, CDR1 is WNHNN and CDR2 SYGVQD (reference sequence). The CDR3 is CASSETMDRYSGNTIYF. As DNA, the CDR3 is TGCGCCAGCAGTGAGACCATGGACCGGTACTCTGGAAACACCATATATTTT.

The chain is built from TRBV18 and TRBJ1-4, with TRBD1 as a possible D gene (6 bases). This CDR3 region has 14 residues. CDR1 and CDR2 from the germline V gene are KGHSH and LQKENI. V lost 3 bases and J 8 bases, leaving 13 bases between the germline ends. The CDR3: CASSPGAGAEKLFF. CDR3 sequence (DNA): TGTGCCAGCTCACCGGGGGCGGGAGCGGAAAAACTGTTTTTT.